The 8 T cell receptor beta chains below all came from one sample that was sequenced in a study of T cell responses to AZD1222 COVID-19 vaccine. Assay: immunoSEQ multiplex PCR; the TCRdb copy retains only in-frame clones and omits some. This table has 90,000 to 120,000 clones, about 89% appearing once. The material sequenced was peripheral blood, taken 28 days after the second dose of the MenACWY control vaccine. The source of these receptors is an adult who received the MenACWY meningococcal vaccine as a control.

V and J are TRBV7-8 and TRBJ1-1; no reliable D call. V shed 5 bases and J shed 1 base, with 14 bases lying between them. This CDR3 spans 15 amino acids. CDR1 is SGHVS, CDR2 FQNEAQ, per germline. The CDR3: CASSARQGRNTEAFF. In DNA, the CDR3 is TGTGCCAGCAGCGCCCGCCAAGGGAGGAACACTGAAGCTTTCTTT.

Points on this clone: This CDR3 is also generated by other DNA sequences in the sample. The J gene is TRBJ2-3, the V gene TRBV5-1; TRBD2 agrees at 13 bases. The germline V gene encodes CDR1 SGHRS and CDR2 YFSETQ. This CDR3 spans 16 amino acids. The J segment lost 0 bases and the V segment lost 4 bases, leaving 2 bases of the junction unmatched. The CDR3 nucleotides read TGCGCCAGCAGCCCGGGACTAGCGGGGAGCACAGATACGCAGTATTTT. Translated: CASSPGLAGSTDTQYF.

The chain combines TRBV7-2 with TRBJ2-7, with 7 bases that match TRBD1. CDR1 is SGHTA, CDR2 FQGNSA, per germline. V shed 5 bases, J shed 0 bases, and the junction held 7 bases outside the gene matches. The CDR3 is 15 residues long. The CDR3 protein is CASSPDRESSYEQYF. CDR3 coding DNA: TGTGCCAGCAGCCCAGACAGGGAATCCTCCTACGAGCAGTACTTC.

In DNA, the CDR3 is TGCGCCAGCAGCTTGTCCCCCTCCTACGAGCAGTACTTC. This encodes CASSLSPSYEQYF. The chain employs TRBV5-1 and TRBJ2-7, with D unresolved. This CDR3 has 13 amino acids. V gave up 1 base and J gave up 0 bases, with 5 bases separating them. CDR1 and CDR2 from the germline V gene are SGHRS and YFSETQ.

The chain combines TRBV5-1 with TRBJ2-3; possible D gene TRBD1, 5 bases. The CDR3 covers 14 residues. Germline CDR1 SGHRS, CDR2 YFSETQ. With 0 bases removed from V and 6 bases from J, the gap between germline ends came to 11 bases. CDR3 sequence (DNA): TGCGCCAGCAGCTTGGGGGGTCCAGGGGATACGCAGTATTTT. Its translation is CASSLGGPGDTQYF.

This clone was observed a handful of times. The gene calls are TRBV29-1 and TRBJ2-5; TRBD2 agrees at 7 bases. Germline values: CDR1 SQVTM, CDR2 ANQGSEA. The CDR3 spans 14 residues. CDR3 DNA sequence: TGCAGTACCGGGACTACCATAGTACAAGAGACCCAGTACTTC. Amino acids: CSTGTTIVQETQYF.

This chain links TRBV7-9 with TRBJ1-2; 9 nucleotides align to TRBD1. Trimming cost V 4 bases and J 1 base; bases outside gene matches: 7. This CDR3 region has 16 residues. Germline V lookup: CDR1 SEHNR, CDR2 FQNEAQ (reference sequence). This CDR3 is CASSSLDRGGNYGYTF. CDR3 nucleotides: TGTGCCAGCAGCTCATTGGACAGGGGAGGTAACTATGGCTACACCTTC.

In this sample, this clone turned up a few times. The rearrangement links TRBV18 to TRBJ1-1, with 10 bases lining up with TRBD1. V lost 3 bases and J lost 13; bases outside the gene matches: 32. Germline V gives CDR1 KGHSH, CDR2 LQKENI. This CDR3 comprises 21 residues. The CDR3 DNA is TGTGCCAGCTCACCCGCTCAAATTACGACAGGGGGCCGAGAGTCTACTGGGGATTATTTCTTT. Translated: CASSPAQITTGGRESTGDYFF.